This TCR beta chain is from a study of blood T cell repertoires in COVID-19. Study in general: Sites in the United States, Italy and Spain provided acute and convalescent COVID-19 samples.

Clones were read by immunoSEQ multiplex PCR, and TCRdb kept only the in-frame ones, dropping some. The sample lists 150,000 or so clones; roughly 85% were seen once. The CDR3 is 13 residues long. V gave up 6 bases and J gave up 5 bases, with 13 bases separating them. In its sample, this clone was seen once. The chain combines TRBV12-3 or TRBV12-4 with TRBJ1-1; D may be TRBD1 (5 bases). The source material was peripheral blood. This TCR derives from a human donor with acute or convalescent COVID-19. The donor label of this sample is uncertain. DNA for the CDR3: TGTGCCAGCAGCTCAGGGAGGAATACTGAAGCTTTCTTT. As protein: CASSSGRNTEAFF.